The rows below give T cell receptor beta chains drawn from one sample of a study of cytomegalovirus exposure and HLA in healthy donors. Produced via immunoSEQ multiplex PCR; TCRdb's table is partial and in-frame only. The sample lists about 160,000 clones, approximately 80% seen once, with around 6.7% in the top ten. Sequencing was carried out using PBMCs. These receptors all come from a woman aged 30 to 39 in good health and CMV-seropositive. Each CDR3 is given with its conserved first and last residue. Fields, in order: J gene, V gene, CDR3 protein.

j_call: TRBJ2-7
v_call: TRBV2
cdr3_aa: CASSGQGAHEQYF

j_call: TRBJ2-7
v_call: TRBV5-1
cdr3_aa: CASSEGASYEQYF

j_call: TRBJ1-1
v_call: TRBV7-2
cdr3_aa: CASSLEGDTEAFF

j_call: TRBJ1-2
v_call: TRBV19
cdr3_aa: CASREMGTGVYGYTF

j_call: TRBJ1-6
v_call: TRBV9
cdr3_aa: CASSATGTGYNSPLHF

j_call: TRBJ2-7
v_call: TRBV7-8
cdr3_aa: CASSWDKTYEQYF

j_call: TRBJ2-3
v_call: TRBV29-1
cdr3_aa: CSVDFQGTDTQYF

j_call: TRBJ2-3
v_call: TRBV15
cdr3_aa: CATSRGSGGVTDTQYF

j_call: TRBJ1-6
v_call: TRBV7-6
cdr3_aa: CASSLEMTDSPLHF

j_call: TRBJ1-6
v_call: TRBV9
cdr3_aa: CASSVATWSPLHF

j_call: TRBJ1-5
v_call: TRBV19
cdr3_aa: CAAHGTGWDRDQPQHF

j_call: TRBJ2-7
v_call: TRBV6-5
cdr3_aa: CASSYSAGGSKEQYF

j_call: TRBJ2-1
v_call: TRBV7-8
cdr3_aa: CASSSRIAGTGNEQFF

j_call: TRBJ1-1
v_call: TRBV18
cdr3_aa: CASSLSQGPNTEAFF

j_call: TRBJ1-3
v_call: TRBV9
cdr3_aa: CASSVQGARGNTIYF

j_call: TRBJ1-4
v_call: TRBV10-3
cdr3_aa: CAISEYQRVLTNEKLFF

j_call: TRBJ1-1
v_call: TRBV27
cdr3_aa: CASTETGSTTEAFF

j_call: TRBJ1-1
v_call: TRBV19
cdr3_aa: CASRLLPNTEAFF

j_call: TRBJ2-3
v_call: TRBV6-6
cdr3_aa: CASSSSGQGTDTQYF

j_call: TRBJ2-5
v_call: TRBV19
cdr3_aa: CASKPRDRARETQYF

j_call: TRBJ1-1
v_call: TRBV5-4
cdr3_aa: CASSPGQGSSPRRTFF

j_call: TRBJ1-5
v_call: TRBV6-5
cdr3_aa: CASRKDRTNQPQHF

j_call: TRBJ1-5
v_call: TRBV28
cdr3_aa: CASSLTLDSNQPQHF

j_call: TRBJ1-5
v_call: TRBV4-3
cdr3_aa: CASSQYSNQPQHF

j_call: TRBJ2-1
v_call: TRBV29-1
cdr3_aa: CSVDARQGSVSNEQFF

j_call: TRBJ1-2
v_call: TRBV5-6
cdr3_aa: CASSTGQLYGYTF

j_call: TRBJ2-1
v_call: TRBV6-5
cdr3_aa: CASSYTGEPYNEQFF

j_call: TRBJ1-1
v_call: TRBV7-8
cdr3_aa: CASSLVPGGWAFF

j_call: TRBJ1-1
v_call: TRBV6-5
cdr3_aa: CASSYQLDRGFVAFF

j_call: TRBJ2-7
v_call: TRBV5-5
cdr3_aa: CASSTTGGSSYEQYF

j_call: TRBJ1-1
v_call: TRBV4-3
cdr3_aa: CASSRYNTGVGTEAFF

j_call: TRBJ1-1
v_call: TRBV11-3
cdr3_aa: CASSSGQSNTEAFF

j_call: TRBJ2-2
v_call: TRBV19
cdr3_aa: CASSIYRSRVFNTGELFF

j_call: TRBJ1-1
v_call: TRBV27
cdr3_aa: CASSLRSTGIAFF

j_call: TRBJ1-1
v_call: TRBV6-5
cdr3_aa: CASRLDRAGTEAFF

j_call: TRBJ2-7
v_call: TRBV5-4
cdr3_aa: CASSLAFHEQYF

j_call: TRBJ2-1
v_call: TRBV5-4
cdr3_aa: CASSLGGLAGGPSYNEQFF

j_call: TRBJ1-5
v_call: TRBV11-2
cdr3_aa: CASSSLGGPNQPQHF

j_call: TRBJ2-2
v_call: TRBV5-1
cdr3_aa: CASSPPGTGVTGELFF

j_call: TRBJ1-3
v_call: TRBV7-9
cdr3_aa: CASSHSGGLRSGNTIYF

j_call: TRBJ2-1
v_call: TRBV7-3
cdr3_aa: CASSLTPAYNEQFF

j_call: TRBJ1-5
v_call: TRBV19
cdr3_aa: CASTFRDSQPQHF

j_call: TRBJ2-5
v_call: TRBV7-9
cdr3_aa: CASSLAGGLETQYF

j_call: TRBJ2-1
v_call: TRBV7-2
cdr3_aa: CASTGVGGGRGEQFF

j_call: TRBJ2-5
v_call: TRBV1
cdr3_aa: CTSSRLGGLAWDQYF

j_call: TRBJ1-5
v_call: TRBV7-2
cdr3_aa: CASSEQGYSNQPQHF

j_call: TRBJ1-1
v_call: TRBV6-6
cdr3_aa: CASSYRGGEAFF

j_call: TRBJ1-2
v_call: TRBV2
cdr3_aa: CASSLGQGNYGYTF